This T cell receptor beta chain was retrieved from a study of a mutant IDH1 vaccine in newly diagnosed glioma. The wider study: Prior therapy was radiotherapy, temozolomide, or both; most received both. Notes on the study in general: 85% to 95% of patients showed vaccine-induced immune responses across multiple MHC alleles.

This clone was seen only a few times. The antigen remains unidentified. Clones were read by immunoSEQ multiplex PCR, and TCRdb kept only the in-frame ones, dropping some. Of about 92,000 clones listed, roughly 80% were seen once; the top ten hold roughly 7.1%. Time point here: baseline, week 1 (first vaccination visit). As to treatment: pre-vaccination baseline after standard-of-care therapy. CDR1 SGHRS and CDR2 YFSETQ come from the germline V gene. The CDR3 runs 12 residues. The V end lost 0 bases, the J end lost 4 bases, and 4 bases lay between the germline ends. The sample in question was PBMCs, obtained from a glioma patient treated with radiotherapy, temozolomide or both. The source of this sequence is a woman aged 45 to 65 with glioma. The chain is built from TRBV5-1 and TRBJ1-2; D not resolved. The CDR3 DNA follows: TGCGCCAGCAGCTTGGACAGCTATGGCTACACCTTC. Its protein product is CASSLDSYGYTF.